A selection of T cell receptor beta chains follows, all from one sample in a study of blood T cell repertoires in COVID-19. Sequenced by immunoSEQ multiplex PCR; TCRdb stores in-frame clones only, minus some. This sample has approximately 140,000 clones, with roughly 80% found just once. The specimen sequenced was peripheral blood. Receptors originate from a human donor in a cohort sampled during active COVID-19. The CDR3 runs from the conserved cysteine through the conserved F or W. D genes are given only for firm matches. Clone sizes are given selectively: once, few, many, or a class where the clone is expanded.

V: TRBV6-5
D: TRBD1
J: TRBJ2-5
size: NA
DNA: TGTGCCAGCAGTCCCAACAGGGGGCAGAGAGAGACCCAGTACTTC
CDR3: CASSPNRGQRETQYF

V: TRBV15
D: TRBD1
J: TRBJ2-1
size: once
DNA: TGTGCCACCAGCAGAGATTTGAGGGGGCTCGGCAATGAGCAGTTCTTC
CDR3: CATSRDLRGLGNEQFF

V: TRBV5-4
D: NA
J: TRBJ1-1
size: NA
DNA: TGTGCCAGCAGCCCAACTTTTACAGGGATAAACACTGAAGCTTTCTTT
CDR3: CASSPTFTGINTEAFF

V: TRBV28
D: TRBD1
J: TRBJ1-2
size: NA
DNA: TGTGCCAGCAGTTCGGGAGGGGGCATCCGGAACTATGGCTACACCTTC
CDR3: CASSSGGGIRNYGYTF

V: TRBV3-1/TRBV3-2
D: NA
J: TRBJ2-5
size: NA
DNA: TGTGCCAGCAGCCACTTGGGGGCTCAAGAGACCCAGTACTTC
CDR3: CASSHLGAQETQYF

V: TRBV7-9
D: TRBD1
J: TRBJ1-3
size: NA
DNA: TGTGCCAGCAGCACCACAGGGGGCAGGGACACCATATATTTT
CDR3: CASSTTGGRDTIYF

V: TRBV7-2
D: NA
J: TRBJ2-5
size: once
DNA: TGTGCCAGCAGCTTAGTGTCGAGGGGGGGACAAGAGACCCAGTACTTC
CDR3: CASSLVSRGGQETQYF

V: TRBV7-2
D: TRBD1
J: TRBJ2-7
size: few
DNA: TGTGCCAGCAGCCTCGGACAGGGGAATTACGAGCAGTACTTC
CDR3: CASSLGQGNYEQYF

V: TRBV11-3
D: NA
J: TRBJ2-5
size: NA
DNA: TGTGCCAGCAGCCCGGGGGGCAGTTTAGAGACCCAGTACTTC
CDR3: CASSPGGSLETQYF

V: TRBV20-1
D: NA
J: TRBJ2-2
size: NA
DNA: TGCAGTGCCATAAGAGACGGGGAGCTGTTTTTT
CDR3: CSAIRDGELFF

V: TRBV5-1
D: TRBD2
J: TRBJ2-5
size: NA
DNA: TGCGCCAGCAGTAAGGCTAGCGGGGAGGAGACCCAGTACTTC
CDR3: CASSKASGEETQYF

V: TRBV6-5
D: TRBD1
J: TRBJ2-7
size: NA
DNA: TGTGCCAGCACCCGGGACAGGGTAGTCAACGAGCAGTACTTC
CDR3: CASTRDRVVNEQYF

V: TRBV6-6
D: TRBD1
J: TRBJ2-7
size: NA
DNA: TGTGCCAGCAGTCCGGGAAGGGGACAGGGGAGCAACGAGCAGTACTTC
CDR3: CASSPGRGQGSNEQYF

V: TRBV5-4
D: TRBD1
J: TRBJ2-7
size: NA
DNA: TGTGCCAGCAGCTCAGGACAGGGGTATACTTACGAGCAGTACTTC
CDR3: CASSSGQGYTYEQYF

V: TRBV4-3
D: NA
J: TRBJ1-5
size: NA
DNA: TGCGCCAGCAGCCAAGGGCAGGGTAATCAGCCCCAGCATTTT
CDR3: CASSQGQGNQPQHF

V: TRBV11-2
D: TRBD2
J: TRBJ2-2
size: NA
DNA: TGTGCCAGCAGCCGACTAGCGGGCACCGGGGAGCTGTTTTTT
CDR3: CASSRLAGTGELFF

V: TRBV5-6
D: TRBD1
J: TRBJ1-6
size: few
DNA: TGTGCCAGCAGCCGGGACAGGAGGAGGTACTCCTATAATTCACCCCTCCACTTT
CDR3: CASSRDRRRYSYNSPLHF

V: TRBV24-1
D: NA
J: TRBJ1-3
size: NA
DNA: TGTGCCACCAGTGATTTTAATCCAACCTGGGGCGAGGTCGGAAACACCATATATTTT
CDR3: CATSDFNPTWGEVGNTIYF

V: TRBV5-1
D: NA
J: TRBJ2-1
size: NA
DNA: TGCGCCAGCAGCATAGATATCTACAATGAGCAGTTCTTC
CDR3: CASSIDIYNEQFF

V: TRBV4-3
D: NA
J: TRBJ2-5
size: NA
DNA: TGCGCCAGCAGCCAAGTGGGACACAGTGGGGAGACCCAGTACTTC
CDR3: CASSQVGHSGETQYF

V: TRBV29-1
D: NA
J: TRBJ2-5
size: NA
DNA: TGCAGCGTAGGCGGGCCGCAAGAGCGGGAGACCCAGTACTTC
CDR3: CSVGGPQERETQYF

V: TRBV5-1
D: TRBD1
J: TRBJ1-1
size: NA
DNA: TGCGCCAGCAGCTTGACAGGGGCCCTGAACACTGAAGCTTTCTTT
CDR3: CASSLTGALNTEAFF

V: TRBV6-5
D: NA
J: TRBJ1-1
size: NA
DNA: TGTGCCAGCTTTCGGTCCCGGGACACTGAAGCTTTCTTT
CDR3: CASFRSRDTEAFF

V: TRBV9
D: NA
J: TRBJ1-2
size: NA
DNA: TGTGCCAGCAGCGGCGCTAACTATGGCTACACCTTC
CDR3: CASSGANYGYTF

V: TRBV24-1
D: NA
J: TRBJ2-5
size: NA
DNA: TGTGCCGTTCTGGTACTCCCCCAAGAGACCCAGTACTTC
CDR3: CAVLVLPQETQYF

V: TRBV6-1
D: TRBD1
J: TRBJ1-5
size: NA
DNA: TGTGCCAGCAGTGACTTCCGACAGGGGGGCAATCAGCCCCAGCATTTT
CDR3: CASSDFRQGGNQPQHF

V: TRBV28
D: TRBD1
J: TRBJ1-4
size: NA
DNA: TGTGCCAGCAGTGTGACAGGGGGCGCGAAGGAAAAACTGTTTTTT
CDR3: CASSVTGGAKEKLFF

V: TRBV29-1
D: NA
J: TRBJ2-7
size: once
DNA: TGCAGCGTGGTTGTCCCCAGGTACGAGCAGTACTTC
CDR3: CSVVVPRYEQYF

V: TRBV29-1
D: NA
J: TRBJ1-2
size: NA
DNA: TGCAGCGTTGTTACAGGGATTACTAACTATGGCTACACCTTC
CDR3: CSVVTGITNYGYTF

V: TRBV6-1
D: TRBD1
J: TRBJ1-5
size: NA
DNA: TGTGCCAGCAGTGAAGCGCACAGGGGAGGTCAGCCCCAGCATTTT
CDR3: CASSEAHRGGQPQHF

V: TRBV18
D: NA
J: TRBJ1-4
size: once
DNA: TGTGCCAGCTCAACAATCAATGAAAAACTGTTTTTT
CDR3: CASSTINEKLFF

V: TRBV19
D: NA
J: TRBJ1-2
size: NA
DNA: TGTGCCAGTAGTATTGGGAGAGAGGCTAACTATGGCTACACCTTC
CDR3: CASSIGREANYGYTF

V: TRBV6-1
D: NA
J: TRBJ2-2
size: NA
DNA: TGTGCCAGCAGTCGCTGGACTGGAGAGGCCGGGGAGCTGTTTTTT
CDR3: CASSRWTGEAGELFF

V: TRBV7-2
D: NA
J: TRBJ2-2
size: NA
DNA: TGTGCCAGCAGCCCCCAGAACACCGGGGAGCTGTTTTTT
CDR3: CASSPQNTGELFF

V: TRBV28
D: NA
J: TRBJ2-5
size: NA
DNA: TGTGCCAGCAGACCCGGGGGAGAGACCCAGTACTTC
CDR3: CASRPGGETQYF

V: TRBV19
D: TRBD1
J: TRBJ2-7
size: NA
DNA: TGTGCCAGTAGTATAGCAGGGACAGGGTCCTACGAGCAGTACTTC
CDR3: CASSIAGTGSYEQYF